These T cell receptor beta chains were read from a single sample in a study of cytomegalovirus exposure and HLA in healthy donors. Measured with immunoSEQ multiplex PCR; TCRdb has only the in-frame clones, and not every one. In the table there are 150,000 to 200,000 clones, more than 70% of which are singletons. The sample was PBMCs. The source is a girl between 5 and 17 years old in good health and CMV-seropositive. Both conserved end residues are part of each CDR3. Fields, in order: clone size, V gene, D gene, J gene, CDR3 length, CDR3 protein, CDR3 DNA. The D gene is left open where the match is weak. A row's size may be missing; if present it is once, few, many or a size class.

few	TRBV18	NA	TRBJ1-1	13	CASSPTVNTEAFF	TGTGCCAGCTCACCAACGGTGAACACTGAAGCTTTCTTT
NA	TRBV7-2	NA	TRBJ1-5	15	CASSHETGINQPQHF	TGTGCCAGCAGCCATGAAACAGGGATCAATCAGCCCCAGCATTTT
NA	TRBV7-3	TRBD2	TRBJ2-7	15	CASSLRGTSINEQYF	TGTGCCAGCAGCTTAAGAGGGACTAGTATTAACGAGCAGTACTTC
NA	TRBV30	NA	TRBJ1-2	14	CAWSASGRGVGYTF	TGTGCCTGGAGTGCCTCTGGGCGGGGTGTGGGCTACACCTTC
NA	TRBV30	TRBD2	TRBJ2-4	17	CAWSVGTSGRAGNIQYF	TGTGCCTGGAGTGTCGGGACTAGCGGGAGGGCCGGAAACATTCAGTACTTC
once	TRBV20-1	NA	TRBJ2-1	11	CSASRDFTVFF	TGCAGTGCTAGCCGGGACTTCACGGTGTTCTTC
NA	TRBV21-1	NA	TRBJ2-5	12	CASSSGWETQYF	TGTGCCAGCAGCTCGGGATGGGAGACCCAGTACTTC
NA	TRBV11-2	NA	TRBJ2-4	15	CASSLSPGAGHPQYF	TGTGCCAGCAGCTTAAGCCCTGGGGCAGGGCATCCTCAGTACTTC
once	TRBV21-1	NA	TRBJ2-3	15	CASSKVSGSTDTQYF	TGTGCCAGCAGCAAGGTTAGCGGGAGCACAGATACGCAGTATTTT
NA	TRBV4-2	TRBD1	TRBJ1-2	16	CASTPPQGQGSYGYTF	TGTGCCAGCACCCCCCCCCAAGGACAGGGGAGCTATGGCTACACCTTC
NA	TRBV7-9	NA	TRBJ1-4	15	CASSPGGFVNEKLFF	TGTGCCAGCAGCCCTGGAGGGTTCGTTAATGAAAAACTGTTTTTT
NA	TRBV6-1	NA	TRBJ1-3	14	CASSPRAIGNTIYF	TGTGCCAGCAGTCCCCGAGCCATAGGAAACACCATATATTTT
NA	TRBV11-2	NA	TRBJ2-7	17	CASNTRPKGRGAYEQYF	TGTGCCAGCAACACCCGTCCCAAGGGCAGGGGAGCCTACGAGCAGTACTTC
NA	TRBV6-1	TRBD1	TRBJ1-1	14	CASRATGRLGEAFF	TGTGCCAGCAGAGCGACAGGGCGTCTCGGTGAAGCTTTCTTT
NA	TRBV10-3	NA	TRBJ2-1	14	CAISEAAPYNEQFF	TGTGCCATCAGTGAGGCGGCACCGTACAATGAGCAGTTCTTC
NA	TRBV19	NA	TRBJ2-6	16	CASSISAGSGANVLTF	TGTGCCAGTAGTATTTCTGCGGGTTCTGGGGCCAACGTCCTGACTTTC
few	TRBV5-1	NA	TRBJ1-5	16	CASSLVPGPSNQPQHF	TGCGCCAGCAGCTTGGTGCCGGGTCCTAGCAATCAGCCCCAGCATTTT
few	TRBV2	TRBD2	TRBJ2-7	14	CASRGTSGLYEQYF	TGTGCCAGCAGGGGGACTAGCGGCCTCTACGAGCAGTACTTC
NA	TRBV5-1	TRBD1	TRBJ1-2	16	CASSLGQGAVGYGYTF	TGCGCCAGCAGCTTGGGACAGGGGGCGGTCGGCTATGGCTACACCTTC
NA	TRBV14	NA	TRBJ1-5	14	CASSQDRNSQPQHF	TGTGCCAGCAGCCAAGACAGGAATAGTCAGCCCCAGCATTTT